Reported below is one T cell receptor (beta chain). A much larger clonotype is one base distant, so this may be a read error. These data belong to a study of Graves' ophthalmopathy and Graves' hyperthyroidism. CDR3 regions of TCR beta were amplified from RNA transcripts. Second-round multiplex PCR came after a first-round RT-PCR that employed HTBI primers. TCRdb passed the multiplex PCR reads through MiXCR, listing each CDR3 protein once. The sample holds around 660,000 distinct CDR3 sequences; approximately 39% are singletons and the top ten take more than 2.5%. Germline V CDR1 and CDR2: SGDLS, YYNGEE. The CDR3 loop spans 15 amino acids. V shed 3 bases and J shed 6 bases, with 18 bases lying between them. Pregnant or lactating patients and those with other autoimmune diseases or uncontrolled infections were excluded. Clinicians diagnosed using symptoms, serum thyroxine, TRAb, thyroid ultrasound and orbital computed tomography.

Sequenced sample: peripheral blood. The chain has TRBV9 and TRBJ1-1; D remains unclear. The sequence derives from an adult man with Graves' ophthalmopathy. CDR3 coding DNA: TGTGCCAGCAGCGCCGGACCTGCCCTTGGGGCTGAAGCTTTCTTT. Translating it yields CASSAGPALGAEAFF.